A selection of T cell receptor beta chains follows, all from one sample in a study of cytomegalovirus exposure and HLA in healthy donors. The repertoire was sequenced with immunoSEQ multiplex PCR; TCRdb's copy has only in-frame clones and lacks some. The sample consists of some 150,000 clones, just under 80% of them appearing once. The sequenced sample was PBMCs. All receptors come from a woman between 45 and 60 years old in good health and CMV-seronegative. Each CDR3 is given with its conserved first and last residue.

CDR3 protein: CASSEDLSGKGADTQYF
CDR3 length: 17
J gene: TRBJ2-3
V gene: TRBV2

CDR3 protein: CASRTGERYTEAFF
CDR3 length: 14
J gene: TRBJ1-1
V gene: TRBV28

CDR3 protein: CASSLGVSEGSGELFF
CDR3 length: 16
J gene: TRBJ2-2
V gene: TRBV5-8

CDR3 protein: CASSESRYQPQHF
CDR3 length: 13
J gene: TRBJ1-5
V gene: TRBV10-2

CDR3 protein: CASSLALGDYGYTF
CDR3 length: 14
J gene: TRBJ1-2
V gene: TRBV28

CDR3 protein: CASSSGRGDTQYF
CDR3 length: 13
J gene: TRBJ2-3
V gene: TRBV7-2

CDR3 protein: CASSFWGGQGAYEQYF
CDR3 length: 16
J gene: TRBJ2-7
V gene: TRBV7-9

CDR3 protein: CASSGGQGASYEQYF
CDR3 length: 15
J gene: TRBJ2-7
V gene: TRBV27

CDR3 protein: CAIGGQGIGYGYTF
CDR3 length: 14
J gene: TRBJ1-2
V gene: TRBV10-3

CDR3 protein: CAWTGTGRRDTQYF
CDR3 length: 14
J gene: TRBJ2-3
V gene: TRBV30

CDR3 protein: CASSVKQVKNQPQHF
CDR3 length: 15
J gene: TRBJ1-5
V gene: TRBV2

CDR3 protein: CASSLLHPGDYGYTF
CDR3 length: 15
J gene: TRBJ1-2
V gene: TRBV28

CDR3 protein: CASSQELPGDINEQFF
CDR3 length: 16
J gene: TRBJ2-1
V gene: TRBV4-3

CDR3 protein: CASSPQGDSLNNEQFF
CDR3 length: 16
J gene: TRBJ2-1
V gene: TRBV7-2

CDR3 protein: CASSLILAGNYEQYF
CDR3 length: 15
J gene: TRBJ2-7
V gene: TRBV5-1

CDR3 protein: CASRSWRNRTDTQYF
CDR3 length: 15
J gene: TRBJ2-3
V gene: TRBV6-1

CDR3 protein: CASSSPGGYTEAFF
CDR3 length: 14
J gene: TRBJ1-1
V gene: TRBV28

CDR3 protein: CSVGRGNTEAFF
CDR3 length: 12
J gene: TRBJ1-1
V gene: TRBV29-1

CDR3 protein: CASSADTYNSPLHF
CDR3 length: 14
J gene: TRBJ1-6
V gene: TRBV5-6

CDR3 protein: CASHLLGTGDYEQYF
CDR3 length: 15
J gene: TRBJ2-7
V gene: TRBV6-5